What follows are 21 T cell receptor beta chains derived from one specimen sequenced in a study of vaccination and CD4 T cells after COVID-19. The treatment: roughly 11-day PBMC culture with coronavirus spike peptide pools or control peptides (ViraFEST assay). An unexposed donor provided the CD4+ T cells, which were collected before the COVID-19 pandemic (2011-2018). With the Oncomine TCR Beta short-read assay, DNA from cultured CD4+ T cells was sequenced. TCRdb re-derived calls from the PCR reads in MiXCR, one entry per CDR3 protein. The table shows 7,000 to 8,500 distinct CDR3 sequences, with more than 30% occurring only once. These TCRs are of unknown antigen specificity. Sequencing was carried out using CD4+ T cells from blood, cultured in vitro. These receptors were obtained from a human donor in good health.

This clonotype has just a few counts. This chain joins TRBV20-1 and TRBJ2-3; possibly TRBD1 for D (5 bases). Looked up from germline, CDR1 is DFQATT and CDR2 is SNEGSKA (reference sequence). The V gene lost 0 bases and the J gene lost 0 bases, with 13 bases spanning the gap. CDR3 length equals 16 residues. The CDR3 DNA reads as TGCAGTGCTAGAGAGGGGCAGACTCCTAGCACAGATACGCAGTATTTT. Encoded protein: CSAREGQTPSTDTQYF.

The J gene is TRBJ2-5, the V gene TRBV10-3; 7 bases agree with TRBD1. The trim removed 10 bases at V and 2 bases at J, leaving 13 bases unmatched. The CDR3 loop spans 15 amino acids. CDR1 and CDR2 from the germline V gene are ENHRY and SYGVKD. The CDR3 sequence is CATHRGDSQQETQYF. The CDR3 DNA is TGTGCCACCCACCGAGGGGACAGCCAACAAGAGACCCAGTACTTC.

The rearrangement links TRBV10-3 to TRBJ2-2; tentatively, D is TRBD1 (5 bases). CDR3 size: 15 residues. Per the germline V gene, CDR1 is ENHRY and CDR2 is SYGVKD. V was trimmed by 2 bases and J by 5 bases, leaving 12 bases between them. The CDR3 DNA reads as TGTGCCATCAGTGAGACGACAGCACATACCGGGGAGCTGTTTTTT. Encoded protein: CAISETTAHTGELFF.

This clonotype was recorded once. The chain combines TRBV2 with TRBJ2-7; TRBD2 matches at 10 bases. The V segment lost 6 bases and the J segment 6 bases; nucleotides outside the gene matches: 2. Germline CDR1 and CDR2: SNHLY and FYNNEI. This CDR3 contains 12 residues. The CDR3 sequence is CASSLAGVEQYF. The CDR3 DNA sequence: TGTGCCAGCAGCCTAGCGGGAGTCGAGCAGTACTTC.

The V call is TRBV7-8, the J call TRBJ2-3, with 12 bases matching TRBD2. The V gene end was trimmed by 4 bases and the J gene end by 6 bases; junction bases not matched to a gene: 2. The CDR3 consists of 14 residues. The germline CDR1 and CDR2 sequences are SGHVS and FQNEAQ. The CDR3 nucleotides are TGTGCCAGCAGCTGGACTAGCGGGAAGGATACGCAGTATTTT. This codes for CASSWTSGKDTQYF.

V gene TRBV25-1 combines with J gene TRBJ2-3; no definite D call. The CDR3 runs 11 residues. Trimming took 3 bases from V and 5 from J, leaving 3 bases between them. From germline, CDR1 is MGHDK and CDR2 SYGVNS. In DNA form, the CDR3 reads TGTGCCAGCAGTGATAGAGATACGCAGTATTTT. Its protein is CASSDRDTQYF. The whole variable domain, filled in from reference TRBV25-1 and TRBJ2-3, reads EADIYQTPRYLVIGTGKKITLECSQTMGHDKMYWYQQDPGMELHLIHYSYGVNSTEKGDLSSESTVSRIRTEHFPLTLESARPSHTSQYLCASSDRDTQYFGPGTRLTVL.

This clonotype showed up just a few times. The chain carries TRBV20-1 and TRBJ1-6; 7 nucleotides match TRBD1. V lost 6 bases, J lost 9 bases, and 14 bases stayed unmatched. The CDR3 has 15 residues. CDR1 is DFQATT and CDR2 is SNEGSKA in the germline V gene (reference sequence). The CDR3 DNA is TGCAGTGCCATAACTTTGGGACAGATTGCTTCACCCCTCCACTTT. Translating gives CSAITLGQIASPLHF.

This clonotype was counted between two and nine times. The chain is built from TRBV19 and TRBJ2-3, with D perhaps matching TRBD2 (7 bases). V was pared by 1 base and J by 4 bases, with 12 bases between. Germline V gives CDR1 LNHDA, CDR2 SQIVND (reference sequence). CDR3 size: 15 residues. CDR3 coding DNA: TGTGCCAGTAGTATAGGAGGGAGGGGGGCAGATACGCAGTATTTT. Amino acids: CASSIGGRGADTQYF. The entire variable domain, with the rest obtained from reference TRBV19 and TRBJ2-3, is as follows: DGGITQSPKYLFRKEGQNVTLSCEQNLNHDAMYWYRQDPGQGLRLIYYSQIVNDFQKGDIAEGYSVSREKKESFPLTVTSAQKNPTAFYLCASSIGGRGADTQYFGPGTRLTVL.

V usage is TRBV12-3 or TRBV12-4 and J usage is TRBJ1-1; D unresolved. With 6 bases removed from V and 7 bases from J, the gap between germline ends came to 18 bases. CDR3 length equals 14 residues. The CDR3 DNA is TGTGCCAGCAGACCCAACCCGGCGGGGTTTGAAGCTTTCTTT. Translating it yields CASRPNPAGFEAFF.

There are a few counts of this clonotype. The V and J genes are TRBV15 and TRBJ2-4, with 9 bases that match TRBD2. Germline assignment: CDR1 LNHNV and CDR2 YYDKDF (reference sequence). The length of the CDR3 is 15 residues. V gave up 5 bases and J gave up 7 bases; unmatched junction bases: 9. The chain's CDR3 is CATSGKREVRNIQYF. DNA for the CDR3: TGTGCCACCAGCGGAAAGCGGGAGGTGAGGAACATTCAGTACTTC. Full variable domain (outside the CDR3, taken from reference TRBV15 and TRBJ2-4): DAMVIQNPRYQVTQFGKPVTLSCSQTLNHNVMYWYQQKSSQAPKLLFHYYDKDFNNEADTPDNFQSRRPNTSFCFLDIRSPGLGDTAMYLCATSGKREVRNIQYFGAGTRLSVL.

The gene calls are TRBV12-5 and TRBJ2-7; D unresolved. The germline V gene has CDR1 LGHNT and CDR2 FRNRAP. V was clipped by 3 bases and J by 3 bases, with 6 bases between them. The CDR3 has 12 amino acids. In DNA, the CDR3 is TGTGCTAGTGGTTTTTACGACTACGAGCAGTACTTC. Translation gives CASGFYDYEQYF.

This chain links TRBV12-3 or TRBV12-4 with TRBJ1-1; D remains unclear. The CDR3 has 12 residues. V was shortened by 4 bases and J by 4 bases, with 7 bases between the two germline ends. CDR3 nucleotides: TGTGCCAGCAGTTACTCAGCCACTGAAGCTTTCTTT. It specifies CASSYSATEAFF.

The genes are TRBV20-1 and TRBJ1-6; the match to TRBD1 covers 8 bases. Germline values: CDR1 DFQATT, CDR2 SNEGSKA (reference sequence). This CDR3 has 16 residues. V was clipped by 1 base and J by 9 bases; unmatched bases: 11. CDR3 DNA sequence: TGCAGTGCTAGAGGCCGGGGGGCAGGGGGCCTTTCACCCCTCCACTTT. Its translation: CSARGRGAGGLSPLHF.

This clonotype was seen more than once but under ten times. The gene calls are TRBV27 and TRBJ1-2; D not resolved. The CDR3 consists of 13 residues. Germline loops: CDR1 MNHEY, CDR2 SMNVEV (reference sequence). V shed 8 bases and J shed 8 bases, with 18 bases lying between them. The CDR3 loop reads CASRTGDFRGYTF. CDR3 coding DNA: TGTGCCAGCCGGACGGGCGACTTTAGAGGCTACACCTTC.

The sample holds a few counts of this clonotype. This rearrangement joins TRBV7-9 to TRBJ1-2, with D perhaps TRBD1 (5 bases). Germline V gene sequence: CDR1 SEHNR, CDR2 FQNEAQ (reference sequence). Deletions cut 2 bases from V and 2 bases from J, with 15 bases between. The CDR3 consists of 16 residues. DNA for the CDR3: TGTGCCAGCAGCTTATCGGGGGGGGTCAGGAACTATGGCTACACCTTC. This codes for CASSLSGGVRNYGYTF.

The chain carries TRBV25-1 and TRBJ2-3; D is possibly TRBD1 or TRBD2 (6 bases each). Between the trimmed V and J ends, which lost 3 bases and 4 bases, there was a span of 23 bases. CDR3 length: 18 residues. Looked up from germline, CDR1 is MGHDK and CDR2 is SYGVNS. CDR3 nucleotides: TGTGCCAGCAGTGAGGGGAAAGGGGGGTTTTGGCGCCCAGATACGCAGTATTTT. This sequence encodes CASSEGKGGFWRPDTQYF.

This clonotype was found a few times. The chain employs TRBV19 and TRBJ2-1; D may be TRBD2 (7 bases). From germline, CDR1 is LNHDA and CDR2 SQIVND (reference sequence). The CDR3 spans 15 residues. Trimming cost V 5 bases and J 3 bases, with 14 bases left between them. In DNA form, the CDR3 reads TGTGCCAGTAGTGCCCGGGGAGGGGGCTACAATGAGCAGTTCTTC. Protein sequence: CASSARGGGYNEQFF.

This clonotype has a handful of counts. The V and J genes are TRBV6-5 and TRBJ2-5; 7 bases line up with TRBD1. The CDR3 is 18 residues long. Germline lookup yields CDR1 MNHEY and CDR2 SVGAGI. With 3 bases clipped from V and 5 bases from J, the junction kept 18 bases outside the gene matches. CDR3 in DNA: TGTGCCAGCAGTTATCGTGTAGGACAGGTCTTCCCGGACGAGACCCAGTACTTC. Translation gives CASSYRVGQVFPDETQYF.

V gene TRBV20-1 combines with J gene TRBJ2-3; 14 bases map to TRBD2. The CDR3 has 18 residues. Trimming at V came to 0 bases and at J to 5 bases, leaving 10 bases not matched to a gene. Germline V CDR1 and CDR2: DFQATT, SNEGSKA (reference sequence). This CDR3 is CSARDWTSGGPWGDTQYF. CDR3 DNA: TGCAGTGCTAGAGATTGGACTAGCGGGGGGCCGTGGGGAGATACGCAGTATTTT.

This clonotype was found once. This chain connects TRBV7-8 to TRBJ2-2, with D unclear. Germline CDR1 is SGHVS and CDR2 is FQNEAQ. V lost 3 bases and J 3 bases, leaving 11 bases between the germline ends. This CDR3 comprises 15 residues. The CDR3 bases are TGTGCCAGCAGCTTGGTGTCGGCCTACACCGGGGAGCTGTTTTTT. This gives the protein CASSLVSAYTGELFF.

The genes are TRBV7-9 and TRBJ2-1, with 13 bases identical to TRBD2. Germline lookup yields CDR1 SEHNR and CDR2 FQNEAQ (reference sequence). J lost 0 bases, V lost 5 bases, and 10 bases had no gene match. This CDR3 has 19 amino acids. The CDR3 is CASSPSVRTSGSSYNEQFF. As DNA, the CDR3 is TGTGCCAGCAGCCCCTCGGTGAGGACTAGCGGGAGCTCCTACAATGAGCAGTTCTTC.